The 29 T cell receptor beta chains below come from one sample, sequenced in a study of OX40 agonist ivuxolimab in advanced cancers. Profiled with immunoSEQ multiplex PCR; TCRdb holds only in-frame clones, not every one. The sample has 40,000 to 60,000 clones; approximately 92% are singletons. The source material was CD4+ or CD8+ T cells sorted from blood, sampled in a trial of the OX40 agonist ivuxolimab. The receptors shown here come from an adult with an advanced solid tumor such as melanoma, head and neck, liver or kidney cancer.

V gene TRBV7-9 combines with J gene TRBJ2-5; D not resolved. The CDR3 loop spans 13 amino acids. Trimming cost V 3 bases and J 1 base, with 6 bases left between them. From germline, CDR1 is SEHNR and CDR2 FQNEAQ (reference sequence). The CDR3, as DNA: TGTGCCAGCAGCTTCAGAATCCAAGAGACCCAGTACTTC. Protein product: CASSFRIQETQYF.

V gene TRBV7-9 combines with J gene TRBJ2-5; no definite D call. V was pared by 4 bases and J by 2 bases, with 14 bases between. The V gene's germline CDR1 is SEHNR and CDR2 FQNEAQ (reference sequence). The CDR3 loop spans 15 amino acids. CDR3 loop: CASSSVGRLQETQYF. The DNA of the CDR3 is TGTGCCAGCAGCTCCGTAGGGCGTCTGCAAGAGACCCAGTACTTC.

In this sample, this clone turned up once. V usage is TRBV27 and J usage is TRBJ2-7; 13 positions match TRBD2. The CDR3 is made up of 14 amino acids. Germline V lookup: CDR1 MNHEY, CDR2 SMNVEV (reference sequence). The V segment lost 6 bases and the J segment 5 bases; nucleotides outside the gene matches: 4. CDR3 loop: CASRLAGGSDEQYF. For the CDR3, the DNA is TGTGCCAGCAGACTAGCGGGAGGGTCCGACGAGCAGTACTTC.

V is TRBV7-9 and J is TRBJ2-7; D not certain. Germline CDR1 is SEHNR and CDR2 is FQNEAQ (reference sequence). The CDR3 totals 14 residues. Trimming removed 5 bases at V and 3 bases at J, with 14 bases between. The CDR3 coding sequence is TGTGCCAGCAGCCCCGAAGGATGGGACTACGAGCAGTACTTC. Protein sequence: CASSPEGWDYEQYF. Using reference TRBV7-9 and TRBJ2-7 for the parts outside the CDR3, the full variable domain is DTGVSQNPRHKITKRGQNVTFRCDPISEHNRLYWYRQTLGQGPEFLTYFQNEAQLEKSRLLSDRFSAERPKGSFSTLEIQRTEQGDSAMYLCASSPEGWDYEQYFGPGTRLTVT.

The V and J genes are TRBV7-9 and TRBJ1-1, with no clear D. Germline CDR1 reads SEHNR; CDR2 reads FQNEAQ (reference sequence). The V end lost 4 bases, the J end lost 3 bases, and 12 bases lay between the germline ends. The CDR3 covers 14 residues. The CDR3 region is CASSSLDTYTEAFF. CDR3 coding DNA: TGTGCCAGCAGCTCCCTCGACACTTACACTGAAGCTTTCTTT. Filled out from reference TRBV7-9 and TRBJ1-1, the complete variable domain reads DTGVSQNPRHKITKRGQNVTFRCDPISEHNRLYWYRQTLGQGPEFLTYFQNEAQLEKSRLLSDRFSAERPKGSFSTLEIQRTEQGDSAMYLCASSSLDTYTEAFFGQGTRLTVV.

The genes are TRBV9 and TRBJ2-5; D may be TRBD2 (5 bases). V was clipped by 4 bases and J by 4 bases, with 14 bases between them. CDR3 length: 14 amino acids. In germline, CDR1 is SGDLS, CDR2 YYNGEE. The CDR3 region is CASSTTSRGETQYF. The CDR3 coding sequence is TGTGCCAGCAGCACCACTAGTCGGGGAGAGACCCAGTACTTC.

The CDR3 coding sequence is TGTGCCAGCAAGTCGGCGGGGGGGGGCACAGATACGCAGTATTTT. This gives the protein CASKSAGGGTDTQYF. V is TRBV2 and J is TRBJ2-3; 9 nucleotides align to TRBD2. The junction had 6 bases not matched to a gene; V was cut back by 7 bases and J by 1 base. Per germline, CDR1 SNHLY and CDR2 FYNNEI. The CDR3 is made up of 15 amino acids.

The gene calls are TRBV11-2 and TRBJ2-2; 12 bases align to TRBD2. The germline V gene has CDR1 SGHAT and CDR2 FQNNGV. This CDR3 contains 17 residues. With V trimmed by 0 bases and J by 5 bases, 4 bases remained unmatched. The CDR3 DNA is TGTGCCAGCAGCTTAGAACTAGCGGGAGGAGGAACCGGGGAGCTGTTTTTT. Protein sequence: CASSLELAGGGTGELFF.

The chain carries TRBV28 and TRBJ2-7; 13 bases agree with TRBD2. Trimming at V came to 4 bases and at J to 3 bases, leaving 15 bases not matched to a gene. CDR1 is MDHEN and CDR2 is SYDVKM in the germline V gene. There are 19 residues in the CDR3. CDR3 sequence reads: CASSSERLAGGYNRYEQYF. The CDR3 DNA is TGTGCCAGCAGTTCGGAACGACTAGCGGGAGGCTACAACCGCTACGAGCAGTACTTC.

The chain carries TRBV25-1 and TRBJ2-1; D unclear. The CDR3 totals 11 residues. Germline CDR1 is MGHDK and CDR2 is SYGVNS. Trimming left V 4 bases short and J 9 bases short, with 7 bases between. CDR3 sequence: CASSVSTEQFF. CDR3 DNA: TGTGCCAGCAGTGTTTCGACTGAGCAGTTCTTC.

The chain couples TRBV9 to TRBJ1-5; D is possibly TRBD1 (5 bases). V lost 3 bases to trimming and J lost 3 bases, with 13 bases between them. The CDR3 spans 15 residues. Germline-derived CDR1 and CDR2 are SGDLS and YYNGEE. The CDR3 region has the DNA TGTGCCAGCAGCGCTTACGGGACGGACAATCAGCCCCAGCATTTT. Translated: CASSAYGTDNQPQHF.

The chain recombines TRBV9 with TRBJ2-7; 8 nucleotides align to TRBD2. The V gene's germline CDR1 is SGDLS and CDR2 YYNGEE. Trimming at V came to 4 bases and at J to 2 bases, leaving 8 bases not matched to a gene. This CDR3 comprises 15 residues. CDR3 residues: CASSPSGGVAYEQYF. The CDR3 coding sequence is TGTGCCAGCAGCCCTTCCGGGGGGGTTGCCTACGAGCAGTACTTC.

The chain combines TRBV11-2 with TRBJ1-4; 9 bases line up with TRBD1. Germline loops: CDR1 SGHAT, CDR2 FQNNGV. The V segment lost 1 base and the J segment 8 bases; nucleotides outside the gene matches: 8. The CDR3 totals 16 residues. The DNA for the CDR3 is TGTGCCAGCAGCTTAGGGTGGGGGACAGGGAACGAAAAACTGTTTTTT. This translates into CASSLGWGTGNEKLFF.

V is TRBV4-2 and J is TRBJ2-3; 8 nucleotides line up with TRBD1. Unmatched junction bases numbered 4, after V lost 1 base and J lost 4 bases. Per germline, CDR1 LGHNA and CDR2 YNFKEQ. The CDR3 has 15 residues. The DNA of the CDR3 is TGTGCCAGCAGCCAAGCAGGGGGCGAAGCAGATACGCAGTATTTT. Translated: CASSQAGGEADTQYF.

This chain uses TRBV28 with TRBJ1-2; the match to TRBD1 covers 8 bases. CDR1 is MDHEN, CDR2 SYDVKM, per germline. The CDR3 totals 13 residues. With V trimmed by 5 bases and J by 6 bases, 5 bases remained unmatched. CDR3 sequence reads: CASSTGQGDGYTF. The CDR3 DNA reads TGTGCCAGCAGTACTGGACAGGGCGATGGCTACACCTTC.

The genes are TRBV28 and TRBJ1-1; no clear D gene. Trimming stripped 2 bases from V and 0 bases from J, with 10 bases between. This CDR3 has 15 amino acids. CDR1 MDHEN and CDR2 SYDVKM come from the germline V gene. CDR3 residues: CASSLEAGMNTEAFF. Written as DNA, the CDR3 is TGTGCCAGCAGTTTAGAAGCGGGGATGAACACTGAAGCTTTCTTT.

About this clone itself: The junction does not match germline at one end; this may be a read error. The chain joins TRBV13 to TRBJ2-1; possible D gene TRBD1, 6 bases. This CDR3 has 12 amino acids. CDR1 and CDR2 from the germline V gene are PRHDT and FYEKMQ (reference sequence). The CDR3 nucleotides read TGTGCCAGCAGCATAGGGGGAAATGAGCAGTTCTTC. This codes for CASSIGGNEQFF.

The chain carries TRBV6-6 and TRBJ1-1; the D is unclear. The CDR3 totals 12 residues. Trimming cost V 3 bases and J 4 bases, with 6 bases left between them. Germline loops: CDR1 MNHNY, CDR2 SVGAGI (reference sequence). The CDR3 spells CASSYDGTEAFF. The CDR3 bases are TGTGCCAGCAGTTATGACGGCACTGAAGCTTTCTTT.

This chain links TRBV27 with TRBJ2-3; 8 bases match TRBD2. Germline assignment: CDR1 MNHEY and CDR2 SMNVEV (reference sequence). The ends lost 3 bases at V and 4 bases at J; junction bases unmatched: 12. There are 17 residues in the CDR3. The CDR3 region is CASSLVIGAGEADTQYF. DNA for the CDR3: TGTGCCAGCAGTTTGGTCATAGGAGCGGGAGAGGCAGATACGCAGTATTTT.

The chain uses TRBV28 and TRBJ1-4, with D uncertain. Germline assignment: CDR1 MDHEN and CDR2 SYDVKM. The CDR3 sequence is 14 residues long. V gave up 6 bases and J gave up 1 base, with 9 bases separating them. CDR3 sequence reads: CASSFPGTNEKLFF. The CDR3 DNA reads as TGTGCCAGCAGCTTCCCAGGAACTAATGAAAAACTGTTTTTT.

The chain has TRBV7-8 and TRBJ2-1, with unresolved D. The ends were cut back, 4 bases at V and 9 bases at J, with 13 bases in the middle. The CDR3 extends over 13 amino acids. The V gene's germline CDR1 is SGHVS and CDR2 FQNEAQ. This CDR3 reads CASSSPGRTEQFF. Here the CDR3 DNA reads TGTGCCAGCAGCTCGCCTGGACGGACTGAGCAGTTCTTC. Supplemented by reference TRBV7-8 and TRBJ2-1, the full variable domain reads GAGVSQSPRYKVAKRGQDVALRCDPISGHVSLFWYQQALGQGPEFLTYFQNEAQLDKSGLPSDRFFAERPEGSVSTLKIQRTQQEDSAVYLCASSSPGRTEQFFGPGTRLTVL.

This chain uses TRBV6-5 with TRBJ2-7; D is possibly TRBD1 (6 bases). Germline CDR1 reads MNHEY; CDR2 reads SVGAGI. The CDR3 extends over 14 amino acids. Trimming cost V 6 bases and J 3 bases, with 15 bases left between them. The CDR3 spells CASRVDGQHYEQYF. The DNA for the CDR3 is TGTGCCAGCAGAGTCGACGGACAGCACTACGAGCAGTACTTC.

Written as DNA, the CDR3 is TGTGCCAGCAGAGAACAGGCAGGGGAGTATAGCAATCAGCCCCAGCATTTT. This encodes CASREQAGEYSNQPQHF. This chain connects TRBV6-1 to TRBJ1-5; possible D gene TRBD1, 6 bases. CDR1 and CDR2 (germline): MNHNS, SASEGT. Trimming cost V 6 bases and J 0 bases, with 18 bases left between them. The CDR3 runs to 17 residues.

The gene calls are TRBV7-2 and TRBJ1-2, with D perhaps TRBD1 (6 bases). This CDR3 is 18 amino acids long. Trimming took 1 base from V and 3 from J, leaving 21 bases between them. Germline V CDR1 and CDR2: SGHTA, FQGNSA. Here the CDR3 DNA reads TGTGCCAGCAGCTTAGAACCCGGTCCAGGACCAGGGGACTATGGCTACACCTTC. This sequence encodes CASSLEPGPGPGDYGYTF.

The chain combines TRBV6-4 with TRBJ1-4; 7 nucleotides agree with TRBD1. Unmatched junction bases numbered 9, after V lost 7 bases and J lost 7 bases. The CDR3 totals 14 residues. Germline V CDR1 and CDR2: MRHNA, SNTAGT. CDR3 nucleotide sequence: TGTGCCAGCAATAGGGGGCCTGGGGGTGAAAAACTGTTTTTT. It codes for CASNRGPGGEKLFF.

V is TRBV9 and J is TRBJ1-1; D is unresolved. V lost 0 bases and J 3 bases, leaving 15 bases between the germline ends. The CDR3 runs 16 residues. Germline CDR1 SGDLS, CDR2 YYNGEE. As DNA, the CDR3 is TGTGCCAGCAGCGTAGGAGGGTTCCGTGTAGACACTGAAGCTTTCTTT. It encodes CASSVGGFRVDTEAFF.

The chain couples TRBV4-1 to TRBJ1-2, with D uncertain. The CDR3 covers 13 residues. V lost 0 bases and J lost 7, with 9 bases in between. In germline, CDR1 is MGHRA, CDR2 YSYEKL. The CDR3 is CASSQDLQSGYTF. In DNA form, the CDR3 reads TGCGCCAGCAGCCAAGATTTGCAGAGTGGCTACACCTTC.

The chain couples TRBV27 to TRBJ2-5; 7 bases align to TRBD2. The germline CDR1 and CDR2 sequences are MNHEY and SMNVEV (reference sequence). The trim removed 2 bases at V and 2 bases at J, leaving 5 bases unmatched. The CDR3 contains 15 residues. CDR3 amino acids: CASSLIFSGQETQYF. The CDR3 coding sequence is TGTGCCAGCAGTTTAATATTTAGCGGGCAAGAGACCCAGTACTTC.

The gene calls are TRBV7-9 and TRBJ2-3; 10 nucleotides agree with TRBD2. V lost 4 bases, J lost 6 bases, and 1 base stayed unmatched. Germline lookup yields CDR1 SEHNR and CDR2 FQNEAQ (reference sequence). The CDR3 sequence is 13 residues long. The CDR3 sequence: CASSSTSGDTQYF. The CDR3 coding sequence is TGTGCCAGCAGCTCGACTAGCGGGGATACGCAGTATTTT.